One and the same sample provided the 8 T cell receptor beta chains below, sequenced in a study of radiation and T cells in renal cell carcinoma. Time point here: blood 4 weeks post-SBRT, at nephrectomy. This sample's treatment: 15 Gy SBRT to primary tumor, nephrectomy 4 weeks later. Only in-frame clones appear in the TCRdb table, and some are missing; sequencing was by immunoSEQ multiplex PCR. The sample holds over 60,000 clones; approximately 87% are singletons and the top ten take about 2.4%. Sample: blood, taken from a patient whose treatment included radiotherapy and nephrectomy. The receptors originated from a woman aged 60-70 years with renal cell carcinoma.

The chain carries TRBV5-1 and TRBJ2-6; D may be TRBD2 (6 bases). The CDR3 has 13 amino acids. CDR1 and CDR2 (germline): SGHRS, YFSETQ. V lost 5 bases and J lost 3, with 6 bases in between. The DNA for the CDR3 is TGCGCCAGCAGGGAGGGTGGGGCCAACGTCCTGACTTTC. Residues: CASREGGANVLTF.

This rearrangement joins TRBV5-1 to TRBJ1-2, with D possibly being TRBD1 (5 bases). Trimming stripped 1 base from V and 4 bases from J, with 11 bases between. Per germline, CDR1 SGHRS and CDR2 YFSETQ. This CDR3 contains 14 residues. CDR3: CASSLSSRVYGYTF. As DNA, the CDR3 is TGCGCCAGCAGCTTGAGTTCCAGGGTCTATGGCTACACCTTC.

This clone showed up just once. The rearrangement uses TRBV6-1 and TRBJ1-6; D is perhaps TRBD1 (6 bases). CDR1 and CDR2 from the germline V gene are MNHNS and SASEGT. The CDR3 spans 12 residues. V was shortened by 11 bases and J by 7 bases, with 12 bases between the two germline ends. The CDR3 DNA sequence: TGTGCCGCGGGGGGGGCGAATTCACCCCTCCACTTT. Residues: CAAGGANSPLHF.

This clone was observed a few times. This chain uses TRBV6-5 with TRBJ1-1, with TRBD1 identical over 7 bases. Trimming cost V 3 bases and J 4 bases; bases outside gene matches: 5. The CDR3 contains 14 residues. Germline assignment: CDR1 MNHEY and CDR2 SVGAGI. The CDR3, as DNA: TGTGCCAGCAGTTATGGTTCAGGGGGCACTGAAGCTTTCTTT. The encoded protein is CASSYGSGGTEAFF.

The rearrangement uses TRBV5-5 and TRBJ2-1; maybe TRBD2 (7 bases). The CDR3 runs to 14 residues. Germline V gives CDR1 SGHKS, CDR2 YYEKEE (reference sequence). V dropped 0 bases and J dropped 8 bases, with 12 bases sitting between them. In nucleotides, the CDR3 is TGTGCCAGCAGCTTGGCCGGGGGGCGGGATGAGCAGTTCTTC. Its translation is CASSLAGGRDEQFF.

The chain links TRBV28 to TRBJ2-1; D not resolved. V dropped 3 bases and J dropped 8 bases, with 8 bases sitting between them. The CDR3 has 12 residues. CDR1 is MDHEN and CDR2 is SYDVKM in the germline V gene. CDR3 DNA: TGTGCCAGCAGTTTTAGGGTCTATGAGCAGTTCTTC. Translated, it gives CASSFRVYEQFF.

The genes are TRBV5-1 and TRBJ2-5, with unresolved D. The CDR3 is 13 residues long. Germline assignment: CDR1 SGHRS and CDR2 YFSETQ. Trimming removed 7 bases at V and 1 base at J, with 11 bases between. CDR3 amino acids: CASARVPQETQYF. The DNA for the CDR3 is TGCGCCAGCGCTCGGGTGCCCCAAGAGACCCAGTACTTC.

The rearrangement uses TRBV27 and TRBJ1-6; D unresolved. This CDR3 spans 15 amino acids. The ends were cut back, 1 base at V and 0 bases at J, with 4 bases in the middle. Per germline, CDR1 MNHEY and CDR2 SMNVEV (reference sequence). The DNA for the CDR3 is TGTGCCAGCAGTTTATGGAGCTCCTATAATTCACCCCTCCACTTT. Translated: CASSLWSSYNSPLHF.